What follows are 32 T cell receptor beta chains derived from one specimen sequenced in a study of naive and memory T cell subsets. Study-level results: Naive repertoires, especially CD8, held a few larger clonotypes, possibly memory cells re-expressing CD45RA.

What these receptors recognize is not known. The beta constant-region primer was an equimolar mix of two oligonucleotides covering TRBC1 and TRBC2. Four rounds of PCR amplified the ligated cDNA using nested alpha and beta constant-region primers plus SP2. TCRdb fed the UMI-ligation and nested PCR reads into MiXCR, producing one record per CDR3 protein. The sample yields over 110,000 distinct CDR3 sequences, approximately 20% seen once. The sequencing sample was made of naive CD8+ T cells from blood. Source of these receptors: a human donor in good health.

The chain couples TRBV6-5 to TRBJ1-1, with D perhaps matching TRBD1 (6 bases). Trimming took 4 bases from V and 0 from J, leaving 9 bases between them. Per germline, CDR1 MNHEY and CDR2 SVGAGI. The CDR3 runs to 14 residues. The CDR3 protein is CASSSQGLNTEAFF. The CDR3 DNA follows: TGTGCCAGCAGTTCACAGGGTCTGAACACTGAAGCTTTCTTT.

The chain has TRBV27 and TRBJ1-5, with D unresolved. Trimming took 5 bases from V and 0 from J, leaving 11 bases between them. The CDR3 covers 15 residues. Germline lookup yields CDR1 MNHEY and CDR2 SMNVEV (reference sequence). The CDR3 sequence is CASSPQEDSNQPQHF. DNA of the CDR3: TGTGCCAGCAGTCCTCAGGAGGATAGCAATCAGCCCCAGCATTTT.

The rearrangement links TRBV11-3 to TRBJ2-7, with 8 bases matching TRBD1. The V gene end was trimmed by 5 bases and the J gene end by 5 bases; junction bases not matched to a gene: 5. Germline V gene sequence: CDR1 SGHNT, CDR2 YENEEA. CDR3 length equals 13 residues. The CDR3 region has the DNA TGTGCCAGCAGCAGGACAGGGAACGACGAGCAGTACTTC. Translation gives CASSRTGNDEQYF. The whole variable domain, remainder taken from reference TRBV11-3 and TRBJ2-7, is EAGVVQSPRYKIIEKKQPVAFWCNPISGHNTLYWYLQNLGQGPELLIRYENEEAVDDSQLPKDRFSAERLKGVDSTLKIQPAELGDSAVYLCASSRTGNDEQYFGPGTRLTVT.

This sequence joins TRBV7-2 and TRBJ2-1; D remains ambiguous. Trimming pared 1 base from V and 6 bases from J, leaving 13 bases between. CDR1 SGHTA and CDR2 FQGNSA come from the germline V gene. This CDR3 comprises 15 residues. This CDR3 is CASSLGPYMSNEQFF. CDR3 coding DNA: TGTGCCAGCAGCTTAGGACCCTATATGAGCAATGAGCAGTTCTTC.

This clonotype was observed many times. The V call is TRBV9, the J call TRBJ2-6; D is unresolved. Germline-derived CDR1 and CDR2 are SGDLS and YYNGEE. Trimming took off 1 base at V and 2 bases at J, with 4 bases between the two ends. This CDR3 has 14 residues. Here the CDR3 reads CASSVSTGANVLTF. The CDR3, as DNA: TGTGCCAGCAGCGTATCTACTGGGGCCAACGTCCTGACTTTC.

CDR3 protein: CASSYSGRRREFRETQYF. The CDR3, as DNA: TGTGCCAGCAGTTACTCCGGCCGAAGGCGGGAGTTCAGGGAGACCCAGTACTTC. The chain has TRBV6-2 or TRBV6-3 and TRBJ2-5, with TRBD2 matching 7 bases. V lost 0 bases and J lost 5; bases outside the gene matches: 15. CDR3 length: 18 residues. The germline V gene encodes CDR1 MNHEY and CDR2 SVGEGT.

This clonotype appeared a few times. The V call is TRBV28, the J call TRBJ1-1; 7 bases fit TRBD1. Looked up from germline, CDR1 is MDHEN and CDR2 is SYDVKM. This CDR3 region has 11 residues. Here the CDR3 reads CASGGPTEAFF. CDR3 bases: TGTGCGTCAGGGGGGCCCACTGAAGCTTTCTTT.

This clonotype has just a few counts. The V call is TRBV29-1, the J call TRBJ1-2; TRBD1 matches at 10 bases. The CDR3 has 14 residues. V was clipped by 6 bases and J by 4 bases; unmatched bases: 8. The V gene's germline CDR1 is SQVTM and CDR2 ANQGSEA. The CDR3 sequence: CSVESGTGAYGYTF. CDR3 sequence (DNA): TGCAGCGTGGAAAGCGGGACAGGGGCCTATGGCTACACCTTC.

This clonotype was seen a few times. The rearrangement uses TRBV7-6 and TRBJ2-1; 10 positions agree with TRBD2. From germline, CDR1 is SGHVS and CDR2 FNYEAQ. The J segment lost 5 bases and the V segment lost 1 base, leaving 5 bases of the junction unmatched. CDR3 length equals 16 residues. In DNA, the CDR3 is TGTGCCAGCAGCTTAGGGGGTCTAGCGGGAGACAATGAGCAGTTCTTC. It specifies CASSLGGLAGDNEQFF.

The rearrangement links TRBV19 to TRBJ1-1; TRBD1 might be the D (5 bases). This CDR3 contains 15 residues. Per germline, CDR1 LNHDA and CDR2 SQIVND (reference sequence). Trimming removed 1 base from V and 1 base from J, with 10 bases in between. Here the CDR3 reads CASSIVGTPNTEAFF. The DNA for the CDR3 is TGTGCCAGTAGTATAGTTGGGACTCCGAACACTGAAGCTTTCTTT.

Comment on this clonotype: The germline gene is not matched at one end of the junction; a read error may be the cause. V and J are TRBV28 and TRBJ2-7, with a tentative D call TRBD1 (6 bases). The CDR3 contains 12 residues. Germline values: CDR1 MDHEN, CDR2 SYDVKM. The chain's CDR3 is CAGSLQGREQYF. The CDR3 DNA reads TGTGCCGGCAGTTTACAGGGTCGCGAGCAGTACTTC.

The sample holds a few counts of this clonotype. The rearrangement joins TRBV28 to TRBJ2-1; D remains ambiguous. The CDR3 has 14 residues. V was cut by 8 bases and J by 0 bases, with 11 bases left in between. From germline, CDR1 is MDHEN and CDR2 SYDVKM. This chain's CDR3 is CASLKESSYNEQFF. In DNA, the CDR3 is TGTGCCAGCCTGAAGGAGAGCTCCTACAATGAGCAGTTCTTC.

This clonotype came up a few times. The rearrangement links TRBV28 to TRBJ2-2; 10 bases are a match to TRBD1. V lost 8 bases and J lost 6; bases outside the gene matches: 6. Per the germline V gene, CDR1 is MDHEN and CDR2 is SYDVKM. This CDR3 has 14 amino acids. CDR3 region: CASSTGGLPGELFF. The CDR3 DNA reads TGTGCCAGCTCGACAGGGGGCTTACCCGGGGAGCTGTTTTTT.

The chain's CDR3 is CSARDLGLAKEQYF. The CDR3 DNA reads as TGCAGTGCTAGAGATTTGGGACTAGCGAAAGAGCAGTACTTC. V gene TRBV20-1 combines with J gene TRBJ2-7, with TRBD2 matching 10 bases. The CDR3 contains 14 residues. Trimming took 0 bases from V and 7 from J; bases not matched to a gene: 6. The germline CDR1 and CDR2 sequences are DFQATT and SNEGSKA (reference sequence).

The rearrangement uses TRBV12-3 or TRBV12-4 and TRBJ2-1; TRBD2 matches 8 bases. There are 15 residues in the CDR3. J lost 5 bases, V lost 3 bases, and 6 bases had no gene match. The CDR3 nucleotides are TGTGCCAGCAGTTTGGCCAGCGGGAGTCACAATGAGCAGTTCTTC. Translating gives CASSLASGSHNEQFF.

The sample holds a few counts of this clonotype. The V call is TRBV3-1, the J call TRBJ2-2; the match to TRBD1 covers 9 bases. CDR1 LGHDT and CDR2 YNNKEL come from the germline V gene (reference sequence). V lost 5 bases and J lost 5; bases outside the gene matches: 18. The CDR3 sequence is 19 residues long. The CDR3, as DNA: TGTGCCAGCAGCGTCCCAGGGGTCATCGTGGACAGGGGTACCGGGGAGCTGTTTTTT. It is translated as CASSVPGVIVDRGTGELFF.

This sequence joins TRBV5-1 and TRBJ1-1, with D uncertain. Germline V gene lookup returns CDR1 SGHRS and CDR2 YFSETQ. The germline V and J ends were trimmed by 0 bases and 7 bases, with 7 bases remaining between them. The CDR3 totals 12 residues. CDR3 in amino acids: CASSLDFIEAFF. CDR3 nucleotide sequence: TGCGCCAGCAGCTTGGACTTTATTGAAGCTTTCTTT.

The chain has TRBV12-3 or TRBV12-4 and TRBJ2-1, with TRBD2 matching over 8 bases. V was pared by 2 bases and J by 4 bases, with 4 bases of the junction left unmatched. This CDR3 is built from 15 residues. The DNA for the CDR3 is TGTGCCAGCAGTTTAAGACTAGCGATATACAATGAGCAGTTCTTC. Its translation is CASSLRLAIYNEQFF.

There are a few counts of this clonotype. The V and J genes are TRBV20-1 and TRBJ1-2; TRBD1 aligns across 8 bases. V trimming: 5 bases; J trimming: 3 bases; junction bases outside the gene matches: 8. CDR3 size: 14 residues. CDR1 DFQATT and CDR2 SNEGSKA come from the germline V gene (reference sequence). Written as DNA, the CDR3 is TGCAGTGCTTTCCCCTCAGGGGGCGACTATGGCTACACCTTC. This gives the protein CSAFPSGGDYGYTF.

This clonotype was observed a few times. The chain carries TRBV6-6 and TRBJ2-3; 8 nucleotides agree with TRBD2. Germline V gene sequence: CDR1 MNHNY, CDR2 SVGAGI (reference sequence). The CDR3 sequence is 15 residues long. The V segment lost 7 bases and the J segment 2 bases; nucleotides outside the gene matches: 8. In nucleotides, the CDR3 is TGTGCCAGCACTTTGCGGGAGGATATCACAGATACGCAGTATTTT. Its translation: CASTLREDITDTQYF.

This clonotype was counted only a few times. V is TRBV30 and J is TRBJ1-6, with TRBD1 matching 11 bases. V shed 4 bases and J 8 bases; nucleotides not matched to a gene: 7. The germline gives CDR1 GTSNPN, CDR2 SVGIG (reference sequence). The length of the CDR3 is 15 residues. CDR3 sequence: CAWTTGQGAYSPLHF. CDR3 nucleotides: TGTGCCTGGACCACCGGACAGGGGGCTTATTCACCCCTCCACTTT.

V is TRBV12-3 or TRBV12-4 and J is TRBJ2-7; 10 bases are shared with TRBD2. The CDR3 loop spans 15 amino acids. After removal of 5 bases from V and 5 bases from J, the junction contained 9 bases not matched to a gene. CDR3 protein: CASSLFPSGSDEQYF. As DNA, the CDR3 is TGTGCCAGCAGTCTGTTTCCTAGCGGGAGCGACGAGCAGTACTTC.

V is TRBV28 and J is TRBJ1-5; TRBD1 matches at 7 bases. V lost 5 bases to trimming and J lost 12 bases; unmatched junction nucleotides: 13. The CDR3 totals 14 residues. Germline V gene data show CDR1 as MDHEN and CDR2 as SYDVKM. The CDR3 coding sequence is TGTGCCAGCAGTGGAGACAGGGAAGATGGCTTCCAGCATTTT. It specifies CASSGDREDGFQHF.

There are a few counts of this clonotype. The J gene is TRBJ2-1, the V gene TRBV9; TRBD2 matches 10 bases. CDR3 length equals 17 residues. CDR1 is SGDLS, CDR2 YYNGEE, per germline. V shed 4 bases and J 5 bases; nucleotides not matched to a gene: 12. The chain's CDR3 is CASSTRTRLAGNNEQFF. CDR3 DNA sequence: TGTGCCAGCAGCACACGAACCCGACTAGCGGGTAACAATGAGCAGTTCTTC.

This chain joins TRBV2 and TRBJ1-5; a possible D gene is TRBD1 (6 bases). The CDR3 covers 17 residues. The V gene's germline CDR1 is SNHLY and CDR2 FYNNEI. V lost 4 bases and J 0 bases, leaving 16 bases between the germline ends. CDR3 sequence (DNA): TGTGCCAGCAGTGGGGCAGGGGCCCGTTATAGCAATCAGCCCCAGCATTTT. It codes for CASSGAGARYSNQPQHF.

This clonotype occurred many times. The rearrangement joins TRBV7-9 to TRBJ2-1; weak D call: TRBD1 (6 bases). V dropped 1 base and J dropped 2 bases, with 6 bases sitting between them. The CDR3 spans 14 residues. Germline V gives CDR1 SEHNR, CDR2 FQNEAQ (reference sequence). The chain's CDR3 is CASSLGQAYNEQFF. The CDR3 coding sequence is TGTGCCAGCAGCTTAGGACAGGCCTACAATGAGCAGTTCTTC.

The V call is TRBV12-3 or TRBV12-4, the J call TRBJ2-3; 11 bases line up with TRBD1. The CDR3 has 16 amino acids. The J segment lost 5 bases and the V segment lost 5 bases, leaving 9 bases of the junction unmatched. CDR3 protein: CASSRNGQGARDTQYF. The CDR3 DNA sequence: TGTGCCAGCAGTCGGAATGGACAGGGGGCAAGAGATACGCAGTATTTT.

A word on this clonotype: A much larger clone differs from this one at a single base, so this may be a read error. The conserved final phenylalanine or tryptophan is absent from the CDR3, which likely points to a read error. CDR3 region: CASSLVSSGVPDTQYL. The CDR3 nucleotides are TGTGCCAGCAGCTTAGTGTCTAGCGGCGTTCCGGATACGCAGTATTTG. This chain uses TRBV7-2 with TRBJ2-3, with 7 bases identical to TRBD2. This CDR3 has 16 residues. Germline V gene data show CDR1 as SGHTA and CDR2 as FQGNSA. Unmatched junction bases numbered 10, after V lost 1 base and J lost 6 bases.

For the CDR3, the DNA is TGTGCCAGCAGGCCCCTACCTGGGGCCGGCACTGAAGCTTTCTTT. Its translation: CASRPLPGAGTEAFF. This chain joins TRBV28 and TRBJ1-1; TRBD1 might be the D (5 bases). The V end was cut by 6 bases, the J end by 4 bases, with 18 bases between. This CDR3 spans 15 amino acids. The V gene's germline CDR1 is MDHEN and CDR2 SYDVKM. Drawing the rest from reference TRBV28 and TRBJ1-1, the complete variable domain is DVKVTQSSRYLVKRTGEKVFLECVQDMDHENMFWYRQDPGLGLRLIYFSYDVKMKEKGDIPEGYSVSREKKERFSLILESASTNQTSMYLCASRPLPGAGTEAFFGQGTRLTVV.

This clonotype has a handful of counts. The rearrangement links TRBV7-9 to TRBJ2-2; 7 nucleotides agree with TRBD1. The J segment lost 8 bases and the V segment lost 4 bases, leaving 7 bases of the junction unmatched. The CDR3 is 14 residues long. Germline assignment: CDR1 SEHNR and CDR2 FQNEAQ (reference sequence). The CDR3 loop reads CASSSDREQGELFF. CDR3 in DNA: TGTGCCAGCAGCTCCGACAGGGAACAAGGGGAGCTGTTTTTT.

The rearrangement uses TRBV30 and TRBJ2-7, with D perhaps matching TRBD1 (5 bases). V gave up 0 bases and J gave up 7 bases, with 19 bases separating them. CDR3 length: 15 amino acids. Germline V CDR1 and CDR2: GTSNPN, SVGIG (reference sequence). This CDR3 is CAWSVSQGRLFEQYF. The CDR3, as DNA: TGTGCCTGGAGTGTTAGCCAGGGTAGGTTATTTGAGCAGTACTTC.

The J gene is TRBJ2-1, the V gene TRBV20-1; the match to TRBD2 covers 7 bases. Trimming cost V 0 bases and J 7 bases; bases outside gene matches: 3. CDR3 size: 13 residues. Germline V gene lookup returns CDR1 DFQATT and CDR2 SNEGSKA (reference sequence). CDR3 coding DNA: TGCAGTGCTAGAGATTCCGGGAGGAATGAGCAGTTCTTC. Translation: CSARDSGRNEQFF.